This T cell receptor (beta chain) was recorded in a study of early T cells in non-severe SARS-CoV-2 infection. Study in general: It was bulk RNA from unsorted whole blood that was sequenced, and the chains were unpaired.

This clonotype was seen many times. Its specificity is unknown. The CDR3 consists of 11 residues. Per the germline V gene, CDR1 is DFQATT and CDR2 is SNEGSKA (reference sequence). V dropped 1 base and J dropped 7 bases, with 8 bases sitting between them. Attachment of unique molecular identifiers was made to individual cDNA molecules. TCRdb analysed the 5' RACE reads with MiXCR anew, one entry per CDR3 protein. Among fewer than 120,000 distinct CDR3 sequences, approximately 12% were seen once, and the ten largest hold less than 4.5%. Study conclusions and caveats: Using VDJdb, the matching emphasized anti-spike CD8 responses while missing private and CD4 specificities.

Sequencing was performed on whole blood, taken at baseline. The source is an adult who was a healthcare worker with PCR-confirmed SARS-CoV-2 infection or an uninfected control (not recorded which). This chain uses TRBV20-1 with TRBJ2-7; the D is unclear. CDR3 loop: CSARGWGEQYF. The CDR3 region has the DNA TGCAGTGCTAGAGGCTGGGGTGAGCAGTACTTC.